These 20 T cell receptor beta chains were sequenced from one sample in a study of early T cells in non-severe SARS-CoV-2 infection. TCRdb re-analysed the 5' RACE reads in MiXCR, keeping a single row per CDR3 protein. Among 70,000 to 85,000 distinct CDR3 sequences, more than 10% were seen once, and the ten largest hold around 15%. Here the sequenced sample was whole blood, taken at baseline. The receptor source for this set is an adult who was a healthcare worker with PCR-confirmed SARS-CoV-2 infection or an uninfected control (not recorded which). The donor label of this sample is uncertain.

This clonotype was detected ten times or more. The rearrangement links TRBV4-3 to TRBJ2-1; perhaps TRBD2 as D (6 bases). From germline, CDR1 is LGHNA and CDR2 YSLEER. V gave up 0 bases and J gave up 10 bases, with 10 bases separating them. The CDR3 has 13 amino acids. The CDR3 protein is CASSQERRGEQFF. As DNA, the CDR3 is TGCGCCAGCAGCCAAGAACGTCGGGGGGAGCAGTTCTTC.

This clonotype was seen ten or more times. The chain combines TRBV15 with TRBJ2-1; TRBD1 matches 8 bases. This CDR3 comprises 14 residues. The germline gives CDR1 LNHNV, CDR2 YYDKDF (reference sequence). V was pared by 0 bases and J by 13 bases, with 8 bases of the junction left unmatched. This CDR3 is CATSRDRRTGPQFF. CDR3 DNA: TGTGCCACCAGCAGAGATAGGAGGACAGGGCCCCAGTTCTTC.

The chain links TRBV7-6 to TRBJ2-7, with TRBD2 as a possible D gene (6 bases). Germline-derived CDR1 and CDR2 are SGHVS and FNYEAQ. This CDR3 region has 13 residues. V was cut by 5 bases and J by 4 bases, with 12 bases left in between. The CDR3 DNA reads TGTGCCAGCAGCGCCAGACTAGGGTACGAGCAGTACTTC. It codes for CASSARLGYEQYF.

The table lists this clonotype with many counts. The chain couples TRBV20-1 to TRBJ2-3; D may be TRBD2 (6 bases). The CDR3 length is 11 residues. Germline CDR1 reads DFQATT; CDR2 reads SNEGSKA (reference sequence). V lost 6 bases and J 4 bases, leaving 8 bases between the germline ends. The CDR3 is CSAGGPDTQYF. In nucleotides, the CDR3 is TGCAGTGCCGGGGGACCAGATACGCAGTATTTT.

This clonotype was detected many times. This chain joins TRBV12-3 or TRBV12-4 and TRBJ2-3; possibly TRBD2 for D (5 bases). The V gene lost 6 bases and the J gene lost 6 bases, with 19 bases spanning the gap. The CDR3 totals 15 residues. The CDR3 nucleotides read TGTGCCAGCAGCCCCTTCTCTCGGGAACCGGATACGCAGTATTTT. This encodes CASSPFSREPDTQYF.

The CDR3 is CASTLLLGETEAFF. CDR3 bases: TGCGCCAGCACCCTCCTTTTAGGGGAGACTGAAGCTTTCTTT. V is TRBV5-1 and J is TRBJ1-1, with TRBD1 as a possible D gene (5 bases). This CDR3 spans 14 amino acids. V was clipped by 6 bases and J by 5 bases, with 17 bases between them. Looked up from germline, CDR1 is SGHRS and CDR2 is YFSETQ.

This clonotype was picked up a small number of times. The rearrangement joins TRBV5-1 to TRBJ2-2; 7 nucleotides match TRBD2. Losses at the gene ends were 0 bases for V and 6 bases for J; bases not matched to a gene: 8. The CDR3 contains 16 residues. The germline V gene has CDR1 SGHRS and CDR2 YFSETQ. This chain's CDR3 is CASSLVAGVTAGELFF. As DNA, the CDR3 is TGCGCCAGCAGCTTGGTGGCGGGAGTCACTGCCGGGGAGCTGTTTTTT.

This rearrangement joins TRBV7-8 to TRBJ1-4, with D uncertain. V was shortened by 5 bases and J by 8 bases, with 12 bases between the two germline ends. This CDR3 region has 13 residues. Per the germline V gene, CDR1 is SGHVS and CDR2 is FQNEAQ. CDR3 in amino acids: CASSQGWVEKLFF. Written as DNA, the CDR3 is TGTGCCAGCAGCCAAGGCTGGGTCGAAAAACTGTTTTTT. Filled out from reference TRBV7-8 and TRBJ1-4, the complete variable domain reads GAGVSQSPRYKVAKRGQDVALRCDPISGHVSLFWYQQALGQGPEFLTYFQNEAQLDKSGLPSDRFFAERPEGSVSTLKIQRTQQEDSAVYLCASSQGWVEKLFFGSGTQLSVL.

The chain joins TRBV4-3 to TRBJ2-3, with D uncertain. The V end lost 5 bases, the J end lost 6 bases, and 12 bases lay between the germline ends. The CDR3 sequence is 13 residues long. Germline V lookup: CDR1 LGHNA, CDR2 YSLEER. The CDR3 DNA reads TGCGCCAGCAGCGCCGTGGTGTGGGATACGCAGTATTTT. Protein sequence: CASSAVVWDTQYF.

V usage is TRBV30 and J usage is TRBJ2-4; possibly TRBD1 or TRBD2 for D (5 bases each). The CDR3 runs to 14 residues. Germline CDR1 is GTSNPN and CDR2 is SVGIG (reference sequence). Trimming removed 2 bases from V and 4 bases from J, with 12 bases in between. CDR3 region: CAWSRRDPKNIQYF. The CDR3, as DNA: TGTGCCTGGAGTCGAAGGGACCCGAAAAACATTCAGTACTTC.

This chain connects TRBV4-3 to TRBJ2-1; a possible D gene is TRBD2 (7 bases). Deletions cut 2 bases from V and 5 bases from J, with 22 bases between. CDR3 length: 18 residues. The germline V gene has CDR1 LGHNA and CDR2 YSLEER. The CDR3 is CASSQYPRGGALNNEQFF. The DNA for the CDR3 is TGCGCCAGCAGCCAATACCCGAGAGGGGGGGCCTTAAACAATGAGCAGTTCTTC.

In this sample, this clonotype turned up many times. CDR3 in DNA: TGTGCCAGCAGCTTCGCAGTGAACACTGAAGCTTTCTTT. This gives the protein CASSFAVNTEAFF. J is TRBJ1-1 and V is TRBV5-5; D call uncertain. V lost 2 bases, J lost 0 bases, and 5 bases lay in between. The length of the CDR3 is 13 residues. The germline V gene encodes CDR1 SGHKS and CDR2 YYEKEE (reference sequence).

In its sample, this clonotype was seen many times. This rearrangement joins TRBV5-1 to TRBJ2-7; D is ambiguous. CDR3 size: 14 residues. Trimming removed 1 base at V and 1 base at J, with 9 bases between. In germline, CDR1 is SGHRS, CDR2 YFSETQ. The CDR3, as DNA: TGCGCCAGCAGCTTGAACGGGCGGTCCTACGAGCAGTACTTC. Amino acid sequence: CASSLNGRSYEQYF. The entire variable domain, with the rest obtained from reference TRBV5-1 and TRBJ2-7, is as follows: KAGVTQTPRYLIKTRGQQVTLSCSPISGHRSVSWYQQTPGQGLQFLFEYFSETQRNKGNFPGRFSGRQFSNSRSEMNVSTLELGDSALYLCASSLNGRSYEQYFGPGTRLTVT.

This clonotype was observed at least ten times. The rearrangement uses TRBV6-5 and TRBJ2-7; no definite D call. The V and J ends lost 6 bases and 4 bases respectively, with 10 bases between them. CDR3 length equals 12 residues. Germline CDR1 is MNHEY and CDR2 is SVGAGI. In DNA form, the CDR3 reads TGTGCCAGCAGATCCCTCGGGTACGAGCAGTACTTC. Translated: CASRSLGYEQYF.

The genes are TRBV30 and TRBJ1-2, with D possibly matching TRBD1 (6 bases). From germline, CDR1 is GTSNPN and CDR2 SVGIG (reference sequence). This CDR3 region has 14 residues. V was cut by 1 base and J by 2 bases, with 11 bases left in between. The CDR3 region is CAWSALTGNYGYTF. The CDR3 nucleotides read TGTGCCTGGAGTGCCCTGACAGGAAACTATGGCTACACCTTC.

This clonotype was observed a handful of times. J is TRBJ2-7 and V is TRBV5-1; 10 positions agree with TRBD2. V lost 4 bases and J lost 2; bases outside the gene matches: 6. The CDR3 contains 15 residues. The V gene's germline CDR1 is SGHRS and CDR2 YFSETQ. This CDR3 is CASSLLTSGPYEQYF. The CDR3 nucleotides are TGCGCCAGCAGCCTATTGACTAGCGGGCCCTACGAGCAGTACTTC.

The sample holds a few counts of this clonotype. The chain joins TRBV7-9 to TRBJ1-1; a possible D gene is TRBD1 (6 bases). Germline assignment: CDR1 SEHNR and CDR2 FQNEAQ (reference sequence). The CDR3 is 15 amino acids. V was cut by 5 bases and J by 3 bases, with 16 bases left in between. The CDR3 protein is CASSPSGGSDTEAFF. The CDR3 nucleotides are TGTGCCAGCAGCCCCTCCGGGGGCAGCGACACTGAAGCTTTCTTT.

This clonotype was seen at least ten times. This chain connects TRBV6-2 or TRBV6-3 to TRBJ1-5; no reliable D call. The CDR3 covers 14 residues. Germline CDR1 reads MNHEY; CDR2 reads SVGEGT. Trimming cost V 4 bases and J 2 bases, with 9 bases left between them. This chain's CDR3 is CASSFYGGNQPQHF. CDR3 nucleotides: TGTGCCAGCAGTTTCTATGGTGGCAATCAGCCCCAGCATTTT.

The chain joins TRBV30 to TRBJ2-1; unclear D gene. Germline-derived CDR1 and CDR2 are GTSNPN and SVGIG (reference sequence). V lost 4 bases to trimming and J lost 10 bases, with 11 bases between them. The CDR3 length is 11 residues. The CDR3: CAWKDGIEQFF. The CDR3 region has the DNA TGTGCCTGGAAAGACGGTATCGAGCAGTTCTTC. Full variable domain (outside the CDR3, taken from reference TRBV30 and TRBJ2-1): SQTIHQWPATLVQPVGSPLSLECTVEGTSNPNLYWYRQAAGRGLQLLFYSVGIGQISSEVPQNLSASRPQDRQFILSSKKLLLSDSGFYLCAWKDGIEQFFGPGTRLTVL.

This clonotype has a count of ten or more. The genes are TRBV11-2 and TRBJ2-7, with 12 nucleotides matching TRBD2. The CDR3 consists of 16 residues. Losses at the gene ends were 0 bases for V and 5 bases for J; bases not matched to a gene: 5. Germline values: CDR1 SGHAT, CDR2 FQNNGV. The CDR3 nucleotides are TGTGCCAGCAGCTTAGATTTGGCTAGCGGGGGGGACGAGCAGTACTTC. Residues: CASSLDLASGGDEQYF.